The present T cell receptor beta chain was sequenced within a study of technical replicates of blood from several donors. Repertoires were generated with immunoSEQ multiplex PCR, while TCRdb's copy carries only in-frame clones and drops some. Of 65,000 to 90,000 clones listed, about 91% are singletons. Trimming removed 7 bases from V and 7 bases from J; junction bases left unmatched: 7. The CDR3 length is 14 residues. Germline lookup yields CDR1 LNHDA and CDR2 SQIVND (reference sequence). The TCR comes from a human donor in good health. The source material was T cells isolated from PBMCs. The chain joins TRBV19 to TRBJ1-3; 10 bases align to TRBD1. CDR3 loop: CASTSRGQGNTIYF. DNA of the CDR3: TGTGCCAGTACTTCGCGGGGACAGGGGAACACCATATATTTT.